This is a list of T cell receptor beta chains from one sample in a study of blood T cell repertoires in COVID-19. TCRdb's table, derived via immunoSEQ multiplex PCR, lists solely in-frame clones and lacks some. Of roughly 220,000 clones in the sample, around 88% were seen once. The sequencing input was PBMCs or T cells enriched from blood (not recorded which). All receptors derive from a woman between 50 and 59 years old with acute COVID-19. Both conserved end residues are part of each CDR3. D genes are given only for firm matches. Clone size is given for some rows only: seen once, a few or many times, or a class if the clone is expanded.

size,D,V,J,DNA,CDR3
NA,NA,TRBV28,TRBJ1-1,TGTGCCACCAAGACAGGGAACACTGAAGCTTTCTTT,CATKTGNTEAFF
NA,NA,TRBV10-1,TRBJ2-1,TGCGCCAGCAGAGCGGCCAACTCCTACAATGAGCAGTTCTTC,CASRAANSYNEQFF
once,NA,TRBV18,TRBJ1-1,TGTGCCAGCTCACCGGACAGTGTCGCCACTGAAGCTTTCTTT,CASSPDSVATEAFF
NA,NA,TRBV7-2,TRBJ2-2,TGTGCCAGCAGCCTCCGAGGGAGCCAGGTGAACACCGGGGAGCTGTTTTTT,CASSLRGSQVNTGELFF
NA,NA,TRBV5-1,TRBJ1-4,TGCGCCAGCAGCTTGCTGACAGGCCAGAATGAAAAACTGTTTTTT,CASSLLTGQNEKLFF
NA,NA,TRBV6-1,TRBJ2-5,TGTGCCAGCAGTGAAGCAGACAGACAAGAGACCCAGTACTTC,CASSEADRQETQYF
NA,NA,TRBV6-2/TRBV6-3,TRBJ2-7,TGTGCCAGCAGTTACTCGAAGAATCCGGCGGTATACGAGCAGTACTTC,CASSYSKNPAVYEQYF
NA,NA,TRBV11-2,TRBJ1-3,TGTGCCAGCAGCGTTCGGACAGAGGACCCCTCTGGAAACACCATATATTTT,CASSVRTEDPSGNTIYF
NA,TRBD1,TRBV27,TRBJ2-7,TGTGCCAGCAGTTCACAGGGGATCAGCTCCTACGAGCAGTACTTC,CASSSQGISSYEQYF
once,NA,TRBV5-1,TRBJ1-1,TGCGCCAGCAAGGAAAGGGAGGCTATGAACACTGAAGCTTTCTTT,CASKEREAMNTEAFF
few,NA,TRBV29-1,TRBJ1-2,TGCAGCGTCGCGACTCGGTTGGGCCTAGCCGGGGGTGGCTACACCTTC,CSVATRLGLAGGGYTF
NA,NA,TRBV28,TRBJ1-6,TGTGCCAGCAGTTTACCTCGGGGTTCACCCCTCCACTTT,CASSLPRGSPLHF
NA,TRBD2,TRBV19,TRBJ2-1,TGTGCCACCCACCCAAATGGGGGACTAGTCTTGAATGAGCAGTTCTTC,CATHPNGGLVLNEQFF
NA,TRBD1,TRBV9,TRBJ2-7,TGTGCCAGCAGCGTTGGGGTTAGGACAGGGGGCGACGAGCAGTACTTC,CASSVGVRTGGDEQYF
NA,NA,TRBV18,TRBJ1-4,TGTGCCAGCTCACCCCAGAGGGCACCTAATGAAAAACTGTTTTTT,CASSPQRAPNEKLFF
NA,NA,TRBV7-9,TRBJ1-5,TGTGCCACCAGCCAGGGATCTCAGCCCCAGCATTTT,CATSQGSQPQHF
NA,NA,TRBV19,TRBJ2-7,TGTGCCAGTGCGACCTCAGGCACCTACGAGCAGTACTTC,CASATSGTYEQYF
NA,TRBD1,TRBV18,TRBJ1-3,TGTGCCAGCTCACCCTCACCACTTACAGGGGGCTCTGGAAACACCATATATTTT,CASSPSPLTGGSGNTIYF
NA,TRBD2,TRBV3-1/TRBV3-2,TRBJ2-1,TGTGCCAGCAGCATACCGGGACTAAGCTCCTACAATGAGCAGTTCTTC,CASSIPGLSSYNEQFF
NA,TRBD1,TRBV28,TRBJ2-7,TGTGCCAGCAGTGTCCAGGGGGCTTCCTACGAGCAGTACTTC,CASSVQGASYEQYF
NA,NA,TRBV4-1,TRBJ1-5,TGCGCCAGCAGCCAGGCGACCGGGGGGGGTTTGAGCAATCAGCCCCAGCATTTT,CASSQATGGGLSNQPQHF
NA,TRBD1,TRBV28,TRBJ1-5,TGTGCCAGCAGTTTAGTACAGGGGGGCGATCAGCCCCAGCATTTT,CASSLVQGGDQPQHF
once,TRBD1,TRBV7-9,TRBJ1-1,TGTGCCAGCAGCGACATGACAGGGTTAAACACTGAAGCTTTCTTT,CASSDMTGLNTEAFF
NA,NA,TRBV11-3,TRBJ2-1,TGTGCCAGCAGCTTCACCGGTCCAAGTGAGCAGTTCTTC,CASSFTGPSEQFF
once,TRBD1,TRBV28,TRBJ1-5,TGTGCCAGCAGTCCCGGACAGGGGCTCCAGCATTTT,CASSPGQGLQHF
NA,TRBD1,TRBV19,TRBJ2-7,TGTGCCAGTAGTATAGTAGCAGGGGGCGTCTACGAGCAGTACTTC,CASSIVAGGVYEQYF
NA,TRBD1,TRBV6-5,TRBJ2-2,TGTGCCAGCGCCGACAGGGGGCAAGGCGGGGAGCTGTTTTTT,CASADRGQGGELFF
NA,NA,TRBV30,TRBJ1-1,TGTGCCTGGAGTTTCACAGGAGGGACTGAAGCTTTCTTT,CAWSFTGGTEAFF
once,NA,TRBV28,TRBJ2-1,TGTGCCAGCAGTTTATTGGGAGGTTTCAATGAGCAGTTCTTC,CASSLLGGFNEQFF
NA,NA,TRBV27,TRBJ1-2,TGTGCCAGCAGACTCCGAGGGGGCTATGGCTACACCTTC,CASRLRGGYGYTF
NA,TRBD1,TRBV19,TRBJ2-5,TGTGCCAGTAGCCGGGACAGGAGTTACCAAGAGACCCAGTACTTC,CASSRDRSYQETQYF
NA,TRBD1,TRBV28,TRBJ2-7,TGTGCCAGCAGTTTCCCCGGGACAGTAGACGAGCAGTACTTC,CASSFPGTVDEQYF
NA,NA,TRBV18,TRBJ2-2,TGTGCCAGCTCACTAGGTGGAGCGAACACCGGGGAGCTGTTTTTT,CASSLGGANTGELFF
NA,TRBD1,TRBV2,TRBJ2-7,TGTGCCAGCAGGGGACAGGGGAGATCGGAGGGCCACGAGCAGTACTTC,CASRGQGRSEGHEQYF
NA,NA,TRBV2,TRBJ1-1,TGTGCCAGCAGCCTCGGGGATGTACGGAACACTGAAGCTTTCTTT,CASSLGDVRNTEAFF
NA,NA,TRBV2,TRBJ1-1,TGTGCCAGCCGAAGGCGGGGCATGAACACTGAAGCTTTCTTT,CASRRRGMNTEAFF
NA,NA,TRBV6-2/TRBV6-3,TRBJ2-7,TGTGCCAGCAGTCCACAATCCTACGAGCAGTACTTC,CASSPQSYEQYF
NA,NA,TRBV11-2,TRBJ1-3,TGTGCCAGCAGCTTAGATCGTTACAGGGCTGATGGAAACACCATATATTTT,CASSLDRYRADGNTIYF
few,NA,TRBV7-2,TRBJ2-2,TGTGCCAGCAGCTCCGGGTCAACGAACACCGGGGAGCTGTTTTTT,CASSSGSTNTGELFF
NA,NA,TRBV6-5,TRBJ1-4,TGTGCCAGCACCCCCCTCGACAGATTAAATGAAAAACTGTTTTTT,CASTPLDRLNEKLFF
NA,NA,TRBV6-5,TRBJ2-7,TGTGCCAGCAGTTACTCGTTCGGGGGAGGCAACTACGAGCAGTACTTC,CASSYSFGGGNYEQYF
NA,TRBD1,TRBV29-1,TRBJ1-2,TGCAGCGTGCCCGGGACAGGGTATTTGAACTATGGCTACACCTTC,CSVPGTGYLNYGYTF
NA,TRBD1,TRBV6-5,TRBJ2-6,TGTGCCAGCAGTTCTCAGGGGGCTGATGGGGCCAACGTCCTGACTTTC,CASSSQGADGANVLTF
NA,NA,TRBV9,TRBJ1-1,TGTGCCAGCACCCCCCAGGTGGGGCCACGGACTGAAGCTTTCTTT,CASTPQVGPRTEAFF
NA,NA,TRBV9,TRBJ1-1,TGTGCCAGCAGCGACGAAGGGAGCGTGAACACTGAAGCTTTCTTT,CASSDEGSVNTEAFF
NA,NA,TRBV30,TRBJ1-2,TGTGCCTGGAGACTCAGCAGGGCTAACTATGGCTACACCTTC,CAWRLSRANYGYTF
NA,TRBD1,TRBV10-3,TRBJ1-3,TGTGCCATCAGGCCGGGACAGGGCGTCTCTGGAAACACCATATATTTT,CAIRPGQGVSGNTIYF
NA,NA,TRBV7-6,TRBJ2-1,TGTGCCAGCAGCTTAGGCGGGAAGTCGTACAATGAGCAGTTCTTC,CASSLGGKSYNEQFF
NA,TRBD2,TRBV4-3,TRBJ2-2,TGCGCCAGCAGCTCACATCCGGGACTAAACACCGGGGAGCTGTTTTTT,CASSSHPGLNTGELFF
NA,NA,TRBV24-1,TRBJ2-1,TGTGCCACCGGGCGGGGCAATGAGCAGTTCTTC,CATGRGNEQFF
NA,TRBD1,TRBV28,TRBJ2-3,TGTGCCAGTACTCACGGACAGGGGACAGATACGCAGTATTTT,CASTHGQGTDTQYF
NA,TRBD2,TRBV2,TRBJ2-2,TGTGCCAGCAGTCCGGGACTAGCGGGAGCGACGTATGGTTCCGGGGAGCTGTTTTTT,CASSPGLAGATYGSGELFF
NA,NA,TRBV18,TRBJ2-5,TGTGCCAGCTCACCACCGGGGCAGAGACAAGAGACCCAGTACTTC,CASSPPGQRQETQYF
NA,NA,TRBV19,TRBJ1-5,TGTGCCAGTAGTATGTGGCAGGCCGGCAATCAGCCCCAGCATTTT,CASSMWQAGNQPQHF
many,NA,TRBV6-2/TRBV6-3,TRBJ1-5,TGTGCCAGCAGTTACTCGACGGGGGGAGGACAGCCCCAGCATTTT,CASSYSTGGGQPQHF
NA,NA,TRBV30,TRBJ2-5,TGTGCCTGGAGTGTACGCGGAATTCAAGAGACCCAGTACTTC,CAWSVRGIQETQYF
NA,NA,TRBV28,TRBJ2-5,TGTGCCCCCGAGGGGGGGGAAGAGACCCAGTACTTC,CAPEGGEETQYF
NA,TRBD1,TRBV5-8,TRBJ1-2,TGTGCCAGCAGCTCCGACAGGGGCTATGGCTACACCTTC,CASSSDRGYGYTF
NA,TRBD2,TRBV5-1,TRBJ2-3,TGCGCCAGCAGCCCGGGACTAGCGGGATCTTCTAGCACAGATACGCAGTATTTT,CASSPGLAGSSSTDTQYF